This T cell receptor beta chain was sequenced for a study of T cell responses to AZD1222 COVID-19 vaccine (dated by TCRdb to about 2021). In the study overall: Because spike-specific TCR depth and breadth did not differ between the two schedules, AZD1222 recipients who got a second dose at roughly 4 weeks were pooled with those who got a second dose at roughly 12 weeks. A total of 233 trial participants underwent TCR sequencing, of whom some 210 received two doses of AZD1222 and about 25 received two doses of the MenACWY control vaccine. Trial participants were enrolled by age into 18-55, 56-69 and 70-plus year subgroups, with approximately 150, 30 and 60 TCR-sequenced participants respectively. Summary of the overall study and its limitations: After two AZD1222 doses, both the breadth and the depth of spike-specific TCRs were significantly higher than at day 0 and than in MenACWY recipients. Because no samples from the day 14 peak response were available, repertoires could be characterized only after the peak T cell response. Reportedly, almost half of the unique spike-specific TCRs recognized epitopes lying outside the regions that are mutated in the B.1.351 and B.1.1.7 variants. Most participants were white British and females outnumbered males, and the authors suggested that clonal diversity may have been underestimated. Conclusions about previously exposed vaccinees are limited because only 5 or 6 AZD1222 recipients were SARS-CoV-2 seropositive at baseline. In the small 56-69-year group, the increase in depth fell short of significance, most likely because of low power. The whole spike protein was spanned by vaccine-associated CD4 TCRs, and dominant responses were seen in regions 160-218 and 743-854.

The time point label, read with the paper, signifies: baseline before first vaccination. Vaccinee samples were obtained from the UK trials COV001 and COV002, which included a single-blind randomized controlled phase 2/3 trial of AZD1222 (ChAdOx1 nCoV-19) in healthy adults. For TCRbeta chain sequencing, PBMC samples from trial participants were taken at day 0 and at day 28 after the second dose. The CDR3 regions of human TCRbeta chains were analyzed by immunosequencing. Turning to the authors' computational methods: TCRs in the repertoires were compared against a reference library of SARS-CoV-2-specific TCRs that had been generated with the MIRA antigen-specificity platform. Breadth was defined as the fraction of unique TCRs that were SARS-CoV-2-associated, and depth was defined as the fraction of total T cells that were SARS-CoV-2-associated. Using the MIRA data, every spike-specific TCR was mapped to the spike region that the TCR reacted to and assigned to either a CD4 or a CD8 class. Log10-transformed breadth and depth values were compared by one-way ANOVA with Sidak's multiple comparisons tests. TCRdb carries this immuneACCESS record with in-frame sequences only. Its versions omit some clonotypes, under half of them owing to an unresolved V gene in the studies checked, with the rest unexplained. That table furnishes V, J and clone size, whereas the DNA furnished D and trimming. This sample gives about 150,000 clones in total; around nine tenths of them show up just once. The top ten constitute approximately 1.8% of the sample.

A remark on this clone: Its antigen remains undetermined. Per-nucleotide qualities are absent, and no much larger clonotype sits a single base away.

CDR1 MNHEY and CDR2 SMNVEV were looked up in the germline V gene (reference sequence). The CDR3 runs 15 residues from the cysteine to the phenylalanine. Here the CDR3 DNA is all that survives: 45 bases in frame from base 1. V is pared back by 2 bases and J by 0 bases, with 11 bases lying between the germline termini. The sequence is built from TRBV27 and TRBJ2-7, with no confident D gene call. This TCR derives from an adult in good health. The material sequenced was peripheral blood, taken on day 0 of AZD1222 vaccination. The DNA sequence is TGTGCCAGCAGTTTAATATTCAAACACTCCTACGAGCAGTACTTC. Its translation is CASSLIFKHSYEQYF.